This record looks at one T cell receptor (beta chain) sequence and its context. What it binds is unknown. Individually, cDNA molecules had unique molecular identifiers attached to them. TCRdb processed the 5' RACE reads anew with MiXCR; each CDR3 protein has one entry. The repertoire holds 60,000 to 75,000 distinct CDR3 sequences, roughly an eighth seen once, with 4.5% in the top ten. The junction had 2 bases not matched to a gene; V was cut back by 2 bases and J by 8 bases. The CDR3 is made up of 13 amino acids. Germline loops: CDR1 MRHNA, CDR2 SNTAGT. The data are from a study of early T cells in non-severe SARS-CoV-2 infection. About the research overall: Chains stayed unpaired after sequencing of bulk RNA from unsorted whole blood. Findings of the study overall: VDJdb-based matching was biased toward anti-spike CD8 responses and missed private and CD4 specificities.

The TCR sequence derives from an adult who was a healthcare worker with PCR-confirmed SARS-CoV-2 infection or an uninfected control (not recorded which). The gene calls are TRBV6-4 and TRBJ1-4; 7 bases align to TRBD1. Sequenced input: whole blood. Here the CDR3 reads CASSDRGPEKLFF. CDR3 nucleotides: TGTGCCAGCAGTGACAGGGGGCCCGAAAAACTGTTTTTT.